These 9 T cell receptor beta chains came from one sample sequenced in a study of molecular identifiers for immune sequencing clone quantification (dated by TCRdb to between 2018 and 2020). The library was produced with PCR. Sequencer: Illumina HiSeq 4000. TCRdb passed the public sequencing reads through fastp at Q25 and MiXCR, retaining productive beta sequences. Every CDR3 protein is listed once, alongside the most common genes and DNA of its rows. The sample profile shows 88,000 or so distinct CDR3 sequences; 21% of them were found once. Around 1% of the sample rests with the top ten. Source material: naive CD8+ T cells from blood, with Jurkat cell RNA spiked in. The sample's cell subset or site label is to be understood as: FACS-sorted CD8+CD4-CCR7+CD45RA+ naive T cells. All receptors derive from a human donor in good health. Some libraries in this study had Jurkat cell RNA spiked in.

This clonotype was counted at least ten times. The chain recombines TRBV5-4 with TRBJ2-5; 7 positions match TRBD2. The germline V gene encodes CDR1 SGHNT and CDR2 YYREEE (reference sequence). The CDR3 covers 14 residues. V was pared by 6 bases and J by 5 bases, with 10 bases of the junction left unmatched. CDR3 in amino acids: CASNMGGLLETQYF. As DNA, the CDR3 is TGTGCCAGCAACATGGGGGGGTTGTTGGAGACCCAGTACTTC. Drawing the rest from reference TRBV5-4 and TRBJ2-5, the complete variable domain is ETGVTQSPTHLIKTRGQQVTLRCSSQSGHNTVSWYQQALGQGPQFIFQYYREEENGRGNFPPRFSGLQFPNYSSELNVNALELDDSALYLCASNMGGLLETQYFGPGTRLLVL.

This clonotype occurred many times. This chain connects TRBV4-2 to TRBJ2-7, with D maybe TRBD2 (6 bases). This CDR3 is 16 amino acids long. V lost 3 bases and J lost 2, with 17 bases in between. The V gene's germline CDR1 is LGHNA and CDR2 YNFKEQ. CDR3: CASSQMSGGPPYEQYF. CDR3 in DNA: TGTGCCAGCAGCCAGATGAGCGGAGGGCCCCCCTACGAGCAGTACTTC.

This clonotype was seen repeatedly, ten times or more. The rearrangement uses TRBV30 and TRBJ1-1; D is ambiguous. Trimming removed 3 bases from V and 3 bases from J, with 11 bases in between. This CDR3 contains 13 residues. Germline CDR1 reads GTSNPN; CDR2 reads SVGIG (reference sequence). The CDR3: CAWRRGEYTEAFF. The CDR3 bases are TGTGCCTGGAGGCGTGGGGAGTACACTGAAGCTTTCTTT.

A few counts support this clonotype. This sequence joins TRBV6-5 and TRBJ2-1; D is undetermined. CDR1 is MNHEY and CDR2 is SVGAGI in the germline V gene. The V gene lost 2 bases and the J gene lost 7 bases, with 12 bases spanning the gap. The CDR3 sequence is 14 residues long. Written as DNA, the CDR3 is TGTGCCAGCAGTTACGTCGGAACATCGAATGAGCAGTTCTTC. The encoded protein is CASSYVGTSNEQFF.

This clonotype was counted many times. V usage is TRBV6-2 or TRBV6-3 and J usage is TRBJ1-5, with D tentatively TRBD1 (6 bases). CDR1 and CDR2 from the germline V gene are MNHEY and SVGEGT. The ends were cut back, 3 bases at V and 4 bases at J, with 13 bases in the middle. This CDR3 has 15 amino acids. CDR3 sequence: CASSYLGGTNQPQHF. For the CDR3, the DNA is TGTGCCAGCAGTTATCTGGGGGGCACAAATCAGCCCCAGCATTTT.

Many counts were recorded for this clonotype. Here the CDR3 DNA reads TGTGCCTGCGACCCTAAGAAAGGAGAGACCCAGTACTTC. This sequence encodes CACDPKKGETQYF. V gene TRBV30 combines with J gene TRBJ2-5, with D hard to call. Germline V gene data show CDR1 as GTSNPN and CDR2 as SVGIG (reference sequence). V was pared by 6 bases and J by 4 bases, with 15 bases between. This CDR3 is 13 amino acids long. Full variable domain (missing parts from reference TRBV30 and TRBJ2-5): SQTIHQWPATLVQPVGSPLSLECTVEGTSNPNLYWYRQAAGRGLQLLFYSVGIGQISSEVPQNLSASRPQDRQFILSSKKLLLSDSGFYLCACDPKKGETQYFGPGTRLLVL.

This clonotype occurred many times. The chain has TRBV9 and TRBJ2-6; the match to TRBD1 covers 9 bases. The CDR3 loop spans 19 amino acids. The trim removed 3 bases at V and 0 bases at J, leaving 10 bases unmatched. Germline V gene lookup returns CDR1 SGDLS and CDR2 YYNGEE. CDR3 sequence: CASSARGDRDLSGANVLTF. CDR3 bases: TGTGCCAGCAGCGCCCGGGGGGACAGGGATCTCTCTGGGGCCAACGTCCTGACTTTC.

The table lists this clonotype with a count of one. A much larger clonotype is one base distant, so this may be a read error. Since the CDR3 does not end with the conserved phenylalanine or tryptophan, this likely comes from a read error. This sequence joins TRBV5-1 and TRBJ2-7, with a possible D match to TRBD1 (6 bases). The CDR3 is 15 residues long. V was shortened by 0 bases and J by 1 base, with 11 bases between the two germline ends. Germline CDR1 is SGHRS and CDR2 is YFSETQ. The CDR3: CASSLASQGSYEQYL. CDR3 nucleotide sequence: TGCGCCAGCAGCTTGGCCTCTCAGGGGTCCTACGAGCAGTACCTC.

This clonotype showed up just once. A clone one base away is much larger, so this may be a read error. The chain has TRBV7-9 and TRBJ1-3; D is undetermined. Germline V gives CDR1 SEHNR, CDR2 FQNEAQ (reference sequence). CDR3 size: 16 residues. Trimming left V 3 bases short and J 0 bases short, with 12 bases between. The CDR3 sequence: CASSFPAADSGNTIYF. CDR3 nucleotides: TGTGCCAGCAGCTTCCCGGCGGCGGACTCTGGAAACACCATATATTTT.